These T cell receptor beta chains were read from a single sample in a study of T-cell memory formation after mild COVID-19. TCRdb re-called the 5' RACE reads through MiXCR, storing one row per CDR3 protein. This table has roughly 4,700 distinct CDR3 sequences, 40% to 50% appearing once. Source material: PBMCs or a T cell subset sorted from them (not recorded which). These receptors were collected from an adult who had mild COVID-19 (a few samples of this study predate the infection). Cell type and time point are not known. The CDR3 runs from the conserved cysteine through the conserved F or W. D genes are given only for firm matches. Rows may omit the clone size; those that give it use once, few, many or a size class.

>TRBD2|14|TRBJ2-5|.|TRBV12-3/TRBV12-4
TGTGCCAGCCACGGCGGGGGGGCCCGGGAGACCCAGTACTTC
CASHGGGARETQYF
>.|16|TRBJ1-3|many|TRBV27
TGTGCCAGCAGTTTGGGGGCTACTTCCTCTGGAAACACCATATATTTT
CASSLGATSSGNTIYF
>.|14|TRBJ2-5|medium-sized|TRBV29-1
TGCAGCGTTGAAGAAGGTGGAGGGACAGAGACCCAGTACTTC
CSVEEGGGTETQYF
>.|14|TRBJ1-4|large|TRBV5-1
TGCGCCAGCAGCTTCGACGGATTTAATGAAAAACTGTTTTTT
CASSFDGFNEKLFF
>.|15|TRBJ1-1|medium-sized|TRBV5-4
TGTGCCAGCAGCTTGGCGAACGGGAGGTACACTGAAGCTTTCTTT
CASSLANGRYTEAFF
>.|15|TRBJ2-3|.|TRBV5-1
TGCGCCAGCAGCTTCATCCAGAGAAGCACAGATACGCAGTATTTT
CASSFIQRSTDTQYF
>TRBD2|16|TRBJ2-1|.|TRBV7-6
TGTGCCAGCAGCTTATACGGGACTAGCGCCTACAATGAGCAGTTCTTC
CASSLYGTSAYNEQFF
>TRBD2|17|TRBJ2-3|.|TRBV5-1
TGCGCCAGCAGCTCTTTAGGTACTAGCGGGGGGGCAGATACGCAGTATTTT
CASSSLGTSGGADTQYF
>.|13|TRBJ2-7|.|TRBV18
TGTGCCAGCTCACCCCTCGACATTTACGAGCAGTACTTC
CASSPLDIYEQYF
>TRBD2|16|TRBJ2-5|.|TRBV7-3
TGTGCCAGCAGCCCAGGCCCTAGCGGGGGGCGGGAGACCCAGTACTTC
CASSPGPSGGRETQYF
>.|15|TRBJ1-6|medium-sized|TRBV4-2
TGTGCCAGCAGCCTTGAGGCGTCGTATAATTCACCCCTCCACTTT
CASSLEASYNSPLHF
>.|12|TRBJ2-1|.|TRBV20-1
TGCAGTGCTAGAGAGGCGGGGAATGAGCAGTTCTTC
CSAREAGNEQFF
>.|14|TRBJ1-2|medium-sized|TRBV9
TGTGCCAGCAGCCCCGGATCGGGGCTGTATGGCTACACCTTC
CASSPGSGLYGYTF
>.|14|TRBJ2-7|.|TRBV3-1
TGTGCCACCTGCAAAGAGGGTGGGGAATACGAGCAGTACTTC
CATCKEGGEYEQYF
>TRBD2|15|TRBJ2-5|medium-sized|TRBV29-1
TGCAGCGTCTCCGGGACTAGCGATTGGAGCGAGACCCAGTACTTC
CSVSGTSDWSETQYF
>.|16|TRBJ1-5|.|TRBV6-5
TGTGCCAGCAGTTACATCCGGGGTCTACGCAATCAGCCCCAGCATTTT
CASSYIRGLRNQPQHF
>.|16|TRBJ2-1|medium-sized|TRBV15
TGTGCCACCAGCAAGGAGAAGGGATTACCCTACAATGAGCAGTTCTTC
CATSKEKGLPYNEQFF
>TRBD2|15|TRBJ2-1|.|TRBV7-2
TGTGCCAGCAGCTTAGAGACCGGACTAGCGTATGAGCAGTTCTTC
CASSLETGLAYEQFF
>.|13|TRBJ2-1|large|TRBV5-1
TGCGCCAGCAGCCCCCCGAATTACAATGAGCAGTTCTTC
CASSPPNYNEQFF
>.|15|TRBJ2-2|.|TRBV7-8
TGTGCCAGCAGCTTAGGTGGGGGGTACACCGGGGAGCTGTTTTTT
CASSLGGGYTGELFF
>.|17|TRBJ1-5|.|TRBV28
TGTGCCAGCAGTCCTTGGACAGAGCTGGCTGGCAATCAGCCCCAGCATTTT
CASSPWTELAGNQPQHF
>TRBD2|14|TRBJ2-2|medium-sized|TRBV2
TGTGCCAGACGACTAGCGGGGAGCACCGGGGAGCTGTTTTTT
CARRLAGSTGELFF
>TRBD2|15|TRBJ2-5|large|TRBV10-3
TGTGCCATCAGTTTGCGGGGGAGTATACCAGAGACCCAGTACTTC
CAISLRGSIPETQYF
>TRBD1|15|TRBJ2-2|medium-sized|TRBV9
TGTGCCAGCAGCGCCGACAGGGTGATCACCGGGGAGCTGTTTTTT
CASSADRVITGELFF
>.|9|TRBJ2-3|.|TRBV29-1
TGCAGCGTTGAAGATACGCAGTATTTT
CSVEDTQYF
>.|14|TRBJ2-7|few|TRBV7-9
TGTGCCAGCAGCTTAGGCCCAGGGCGTTACGAGCAGTACTTC
CASSLGPGRYEQYF
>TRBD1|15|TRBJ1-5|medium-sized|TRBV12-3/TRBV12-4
TGTGCCAGCTCTGGGGTTCGACAGGGGGGTCGGGCCCAGCATTTT
CASSGVRQGGRAQHF
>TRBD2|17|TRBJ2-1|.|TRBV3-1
TGTGCCAGCAGCCATAGTCGGCGCGGGAGGTCCTACAATGAGCAGTTCTTC
CASSHSRRGRSYNEQFF
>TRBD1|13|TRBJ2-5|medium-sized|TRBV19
TGTGCCAGTAGGGGGACAGCACAAGAGACCCAGTACTTC
CASRGTAQETQYF
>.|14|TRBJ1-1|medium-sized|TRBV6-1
TGTGCCAGCAGTCGTATCTTCTTGAACACTGAAGCTTTCTTT
CASSRIFLNTEAFF
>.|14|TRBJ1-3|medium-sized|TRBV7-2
TGTGCCAGCAGCCGCGACAGCTCTGGAAACACCATATATTTT
CASSRDSSGNTIYF
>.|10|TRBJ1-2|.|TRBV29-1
TGCAGCGCTGAGGGAAATGGCTACACCTTC
CSAEGNGYTF
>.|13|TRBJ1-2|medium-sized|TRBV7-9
TGTGCCAGCAGCTTATGGGAAACGGATGGCTACACCTTC
CASSLWETDGYTF
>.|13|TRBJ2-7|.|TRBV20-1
TGCAGTGCTAAAGAGAATAGACGAGACGAGCAGTACTTC
CSAKENRRDEQYF
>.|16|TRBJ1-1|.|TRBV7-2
TGTGCCAGCACCTACCCCGAGACAGGTAGTTGGGGTGAAGCTTTCTTT
CASTYPETGSWGEAFF
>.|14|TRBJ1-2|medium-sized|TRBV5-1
TGCGCCAGCAGCTTGGGGGGCGCAAGGTATGGCTACACCTTC
CASSLGGARYGYTF
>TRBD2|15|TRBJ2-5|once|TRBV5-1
TGCGCCAGCAGCTCCAAGCGGGGGGGACGAGAGACCCAGTACTTC
CASSSKRGGRETQYF
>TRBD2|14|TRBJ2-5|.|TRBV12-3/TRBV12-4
TGTGCCAGCAGCGTAGCGGGGGGGCAAGAGACCCAGTACTTC
CASSVAGGQETQYF
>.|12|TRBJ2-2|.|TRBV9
TGTGCCAGCAGCGTATTTATCGGGGAGCTGTTTTTT
CASSVFIGELFF
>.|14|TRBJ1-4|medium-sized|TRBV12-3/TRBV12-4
TGTGCCAGCAGTTTCCAGTCGGGAGAGGAAAAACTGTTTTTT
CASSFQSGEEKLFF
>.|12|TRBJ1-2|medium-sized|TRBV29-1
TGCAGCGCAGCCGACAGGAGGGGTGGCTACACCTTC
CSAADRRGGYTF